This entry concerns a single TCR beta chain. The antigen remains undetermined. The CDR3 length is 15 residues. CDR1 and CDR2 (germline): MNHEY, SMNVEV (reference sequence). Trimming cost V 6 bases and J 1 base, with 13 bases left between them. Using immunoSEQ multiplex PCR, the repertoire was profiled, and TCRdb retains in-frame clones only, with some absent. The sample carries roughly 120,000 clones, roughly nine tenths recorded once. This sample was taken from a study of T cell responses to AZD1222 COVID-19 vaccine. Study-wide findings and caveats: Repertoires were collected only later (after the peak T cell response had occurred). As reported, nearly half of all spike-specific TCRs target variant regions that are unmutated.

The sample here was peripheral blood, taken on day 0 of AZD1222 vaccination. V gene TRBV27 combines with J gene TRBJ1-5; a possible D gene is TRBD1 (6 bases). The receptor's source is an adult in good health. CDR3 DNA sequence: TGTGCCAGCAGGAGTAGCAGGGGCAGCAATCAGCCCCAGCATTTT. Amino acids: CASRSSRGSNQPQHF.